Below are 5 T cell receptor beta chains sequenced from a single sample in a study of T cell clones after liver transplantation. Libraries were prepared by immunoSEQ multiplex PCR; TCRdb keeps only in-frame clonotypes and omits some of them. The table shows approximately 75,000 clones, with about 80% occurring only once. Here the sequenced sample was CD4+ T cells from blood, taken 12 months after liver transplant. The receptors were gathered from a human patient who received a liver transplant. Among the T cells, some may be from the graft donor.

The rearrangement uses TRBV10-2 and TRBJ2-5; no reliable D call. Germline CDR1 WSHSY, CDR2 SAAADI. The germline V and J ends were trimmed by 2 bases and 4 bases, with 11 bases remaining between them. The CDR3 contains 14 residues. CDR3 nucleotides: TGCGCCAGCAGTGAGGGGTGGGTGGGAGAGACCCAGTACTTC. Its translation: CASSEGWVGETQYF.

This clone was detected only once. This chain joins TRBV29-1 and TRBJ2-5; D perhaps matches TRBD2 (6 bases). The V gene lost 6 bases and the J gene lost 5 bases, with 13 bases spanning the gap. Germline V lookup: CDR1 SQVTM, CDR2 ANQGSEA. The CDR3 length is 12 residues. CDR3 DNA sequence: TGCAGCGTGTACCGGGCGGGGGAGACCCAGTACTTC. This codes for CSVYRAGETQYF.

Regarding this clone: Other DNA sequences in the same sample also yield this CDR3. This rearrangement joins TRBV28 to TRBJ1-2, with D unresolved. The CDR3 spans 13 residues. Trimming shortened V by 3 bases and J by 2 bases, and 7 bases separated the two germline ends. Germline lookup yields CDR1 MDHEN and CDR2 SYDVKM. The CDR3 reads CASSLRTNYGYTF. Here the CDR3 DNA reads TGTGCCAGCAGTTTGCGCACAAACTATGGCTACACCTTC.

The rearrangement uses TRBV5-1 and TRBJ2-5; D might be TRBD2 (5 bases). CDR1 is SGHRS and CDR2 is YFSETQ in the germline V gene. Trimming left V 4 bases short and J 5 bases short, with 18 bases between. The CDR3 extends over 15 amino acids. DNA for the CDR3: TGCGCCAGCAGCCCAGGTCGGACTGATTGGGAGACCCAGTACTTC. Translation: CASSPGRTDWETQYF.

CDR3 coding DNA: TGCGCCAGCAGCGAATGGACTAGCGGCACAGATACGCAGTATTTT. Translation: CASSEWTSGTDTQYF. The chain carries TRBV5-1 and TRBJ2-3; 9 bases are a match to TRBD2. The CDR3 extends over 15 amino acids. J was trimmed by 1 base and V by 4 bases; bases with no gene match: 4. In germline, CDR1 is SGHRS, CDR2 YFSETQ. Combining the CDR3 with reference TRBV5-1 and TRBJ2-3 gives the whole variable domain KAGVTQTPRYLIKTRGQQVTLSCSPISGHRSVSWYQQTPGQGLQFLFEYFSETQRNKGNFPGRFSGRQFSNSRSEMNVSTLELGDSALYLCASSEWTSGTDTQYFGPGTRLTVL.